This TCR beta chain was documented in a study of OX40 agonist ivuxolimab in advanced cancers. Looking at the study overall: A diagnosis of hepatocellular carcinoma, melanoma, renal cell or head and neck cancer was present in dose-escalation patients. Enrollees could have had prior anti-PD-1, anti-PD-L1 or anti-CTLA-4 therapy, which 30% to 50% had received.

Method: immunoSEQ multiplex PCR; TCRdb's copy keeps in-frame clones and lacks some. Here the sample spans 70,000 or so clones, approximately 90% being singletons. CDR3 length: 14 amino acids. Per germline, CDR1 SGHDN and CDR2 FVKESK. V lost 2 bases to trimming and J lost 4 bases, with 12 bases between them. Overall study findings and caveats: With doses of 0.1 to 3.0 mg/kg, CD4+ and CD8+ blood T cells had undergone clonal expansion by week 6.

This clone was picked up one time. What it recognizes is unknown. This TCR came from an adult with an advanced solid tumor such as melanoma, head and neck, liver or kidney cancer. The sequencing here drew on CD4+ or CD8+ T cells sorted from blood, taken in a trial of the OX40 agonist ivuxolimab. The J gene is TRBJ2-7, the V gene TRBV14; D perhaps matches TRBD1 (5 bases). CDR3 residues: CASSQSLRVYEQYF. In DNA form, the CDR3 reads TGTGCCAGCAGCCAATCGCTCAGGGTTTACGAGCAGTACTTC.